This entry concerns a single T cell receptor (beta chain). This CDR3 is 13 amino acids long. V lost 5 bases to trimming and J lost 3 bases, with 7 bases between them. CDR1 is MNHEY, CDR2 SVGAGI, per germline. The sample originates from a study of blood T cell repertoires in COVID-19. Assay: immunoSEQ multiplex PCR; the TCRdb copy retains only in-frame clones and omits some. The sample shows about 140,000 clones, roughly four fifths of them seen only once. The V and J genes are TRBV6-5 and TRBJ2-2; D ambiguous. The clonotype was recovered from a human donor in a cohort sampled during active COVID-19. The sample taken for sequencing was peripheral blood. This CDR3 reads CASSRVDTGELFF. CDR3 nucleotide sequence: TGTGCCAGCAGTAGAGTCGACACCGGGGAGCTGTTTTTT.